The T cell receptor beta chain described here comes from a study of T cell responses to AZD1222 COVID-19 vaccine. In this sample, this clone turned up once. The target antigen is unknown. CDR3 length equals 13 residues. Germline CDR1 and CDR2: MNHEY and SMNVEV (reference sequence). With 5 bases removed from V and 0 bases from J, the gap between germline ends came to 5 bases. Whole-study findings and limits: Repertoires were obtained only post-peak T cell response. Spike was spanned by vaccine-associated CD4 TCRs, with dominance at 160-218 and 743-854. Clonal diversity may have been underestimated in mostly white British donors.

The data were produced by immunoSEQ multiplex PCR, yet TCRdb's version contains in-frame clones alone and is incomplete. Of more than 95,000 clones in the sample, approximately 91% were seen once. The rearrangement joins TRBV27 to TRBJ1-5; D gene unclear. Sequencing was performed on peripheral blood, taken on day 0 of AZD1222 vaccination. This sequence originates from an adult in good health. CDR3 sequence (DNA): TGTGCCAGCAGTACGGGTAGCAATCAGCCCCAGCATTTT. As protein: CASSTGSNQPQHF.